Below, one T cell receptor (beta chain) is given with its context. Its antigen remains unidentified. One junction end disagrees with the germline gene, perhaps due to a read error. Autoimmune disease history or systemic immunosuppression meant exclusion. These data originate in a study of OX40 agonist ivuxolimab in advanced cancers. Here immunoSEQ multiplex PCR was the method, and the copy in TCRdb shows in-frame clones only, minus some. The table has about 20,000 clones, roughly 89% seen once. The CDR3 consists of 13 residues. Germline V gives CDR1 SGHRS, CDR2 YFSETQ. General study findings and limits: Researchers did not establish what antigens the expanded peripheral T cells target. Average numbers of expanded clones were greater in CD8+ T cells than in CD4+.

The source is an adult with an advanced solid tumor such as melanoma, head and neck, liver or kidney cancer. V and J are TRBV5-1 and TRBJ2-5, with D hard to call. Sequenced here: CD4+ or CD8+ T cells sorted from blood, sampled in a trial of the OX40 agonist ivuxolimab. Here the CDR3 DNA reads TGTGCCAGCAGCTTGGTTCGGTCAGAGACCCAGTACTTC. It translates to CASSLVRSETQYF.